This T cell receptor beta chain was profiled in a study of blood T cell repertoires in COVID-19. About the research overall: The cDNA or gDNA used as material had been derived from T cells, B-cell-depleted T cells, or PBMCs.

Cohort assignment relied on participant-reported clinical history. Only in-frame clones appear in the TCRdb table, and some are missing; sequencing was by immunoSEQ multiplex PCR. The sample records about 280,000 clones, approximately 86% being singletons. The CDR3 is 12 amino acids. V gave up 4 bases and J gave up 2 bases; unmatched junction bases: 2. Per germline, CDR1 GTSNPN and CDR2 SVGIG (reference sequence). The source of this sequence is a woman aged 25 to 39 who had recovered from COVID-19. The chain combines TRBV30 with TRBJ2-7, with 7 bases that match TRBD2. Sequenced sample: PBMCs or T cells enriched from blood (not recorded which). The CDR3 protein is CAWTSGTYEQYF. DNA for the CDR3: TGTGCCTGGACTAGCGGAACCTACGAGCAGTACTTC.